Included here is one T cell receptor (beta chain) sequence, with context. This sample was included in a study of blood T cell repertoires in COVID-19. V lost 3 bases to trimming and J lost 3 bases; unmatched junction nucleotides: 8. The V gene's germline CDR1 is SGDLS and CDR2 YYNGEE. The CDR3 consists of 17 residues. TCRdb's copy holds only in-frame clones and misses some; the assay was immunoSEQ multiplex PCR. Among approximately 360,000 clones listed, roughly nine tenths were seen once. J is TRBJ2-1 and V is TRBV9, with TRBD2 matching over 11 bases. This TCR came from a man aged 35 to 55 with acute or convalescent COVID-19. Sequenced sample: peripheral blood. CDR3 region: CASSAFLAGGHYNEQFF. The CDR3 DNA follows: TGTGCCAGCAGCGCCTTTCTAGCGGGGGGCCACTACAATGAGCAGTTCTTC.